A selection of T cell receptor beta chains follows, all from one sample in a study of T cells in Graves' hyperthyroidism and ophthalmopathy. TCRdb used MiXCR to reprocess the multiplex PCR reads, holding one entry per CDR3 protein. The table has about 710,000 distinct CDR3 sequences, about a sixth seen once. The sample consisted of blood. These receptors all stem from a man aged 18 to 30 with Graves' hyperthyroidism. Both conserved end residues are part of each CDR3. Fields, in order: D gene, V gene, J gene, CDR3 protein. The D gene is left open where the match is weak.

>TRBD1|TRBV20-1|TRBJ2-1
CSASGQGRHNEQFF
>NA|TRBV4-2|TRBJ2-1
CASSQTYYNEQFF
>TRBD2|TRBV30|TRBJ2-3
CAWSAGAGEADTQYF
>NA|TRBV28|TRBJ2-2
CASSLYRGTGELFF
>NA|TRBV18|TRBJ1-1
CASSPIGFRTEAFF
>NA|TRBV11-2|TRBJ2-1
CASSAQGGLSLAQFF
>NA|TRBV27|TRBJ1-2
CASSSIDSRVYGYTF
>NA|TRBV9|TRBJ1-1
CASSVGRSNTEAFF
>TRBD2|TRBV4-3|TRBJ2-1
CASSQGGGSHPRYNEQFF
>NA|TRBV3-1|TRBJ2-7
CASSQRTSGPSYEQYF
>NA|TRBV7-2|TRBJ2-3
CASSWVPRGTDTQYF
>TRBD2|TRBV28|TRBJ2-1
CASTPGLAGYVSSYNEQFF
>NA|TRBV18|TRBJ1-1
CASSSQQNTEAFF
>NA|TRBV20-1|TRBJ2-5
CSARGPRIQETQYF
>NA|TRBV28|TRBJ1-5
CASMVSNQPQHF
>NA|TRBV25-1|TRBJ2-4
CASSAGRDKNIQYF
>NA|TRBV2|TRBJ1-4
CASKTGLEKLFF
>NA|TRBV12-3/TRBV12-4|TRBJ1-1
CASSRGVLNTEAFF
>NA|TRBV30|TRBJ1-1
CAWSSLQDTEAFF
>NA|TRBV29-1|TRBJ1-2
CSVLDTIYGYTF
>TRBD1|TRBV20-1|TRBJ1-1
CSARTRQGNTEAFF
>TRBD2|TRBV20-1|TRBJ2-7
CSASLAGGTYEQYF
>TRBD1|TRBV28|TRBJ1-3
CASIRWGQDPKYSGNTIYF
>NA|TRBV5-1|TRBJ2-2
CASSLSLSGELFF
>NA|TRBV28|TRBJ1-4
CASSLKGVTANEKLFF
>NA|TRBV28|TRBJ2-7
CASSLQDYEQYF
>NA|TRBV4-1|TRBJ1-3
CASSQDWGNTIYF
>NA|TRBV20-1|TRBJ1-1
CSARRGGSTEAFF
>TRBD2|TRBV12-3/TRBV12-4|TRBJ2-7
CASSSAGAGDEQYF
>NA|TRBV11-2|TRBJ2-7
CASSPMGSSGYEQYF
>TRBD2|TRBV28|TRBJ2-7
CASSPRTSGRYEQYF
>NA|TRBV10-3|TRBJ2-5
CAISEWGRGGRQETQYF
>NA|TRBV2|TRBJ2-1
CAREGGPETYNEQFF
>NA|TRBV2|TRBJ1-2
CASSEDREYYGYTF
>NA|TRBV10-3|TRBJ2-1
CATDGLSYNEQFF
>NA|TRBV2|TRBJ1-2
CASSPPRVVYGYTF
>NA|TRBV19|TRBJ2-2
CASSIDNRSRGELFF
>NA|TRBV6-2/TRBV6-3|TRBJ1-5
CASGRVNQPQHF
>TRBD2|TRBV29-1|TRBJ2-5
CSAERGVQETQYF
>NA|TRBV4-1|TRBJ2-5
CASSQNTALSGETQYF
>NA|TRBV7-2|TRBJ1-2
CASSPYLSEGNGYTF
>NA|TRBV11-2|TRBJ1-1
CASSGRGGGEAFF
>TRBD2|TRBV7-9|TRBJ2-7
CASSHSEGGFYEQYF
>NA|TRBV11-2|TRBJ2-4
CASSSQGFTKNIQYF
>NA|TRBV19|TRBJ2-3
CASSPVPGIDTQYF
>TRBD2|TRBV6-1|TRBJ2-3
CASSTSVTTDTQYF
>NA|TRBV29-1|TRBJ2-5
CSVLPLWRETQYF
>NA|TRBV24-1|TRBJ1-5
CATSQQRGPQHF
>TRBD2|TRBV2|TRBJ2-1
CASSQAGDEVNEQFF